This T cell receptor (beta chain) was identified during a study of STAT5B mutations in CD4+ large granular lymphocyte leukemia. V was clipped by 10 bases and J by 2 bases, with 11 bases between them. CDR1 SNHLY and CDR2 FYNNEI come from the germline V gene. This CDR3 is 12 amino acids long. The study's findings and limits: Roughly a quarter of private leukemic clonotypes occurred rarely in other patients' non-leukemic repertoires.

TCRdb keeps only in-frame clones here, not all; method: immunoSEQ multiplex PCR. The sample has about 40,000 clones; roughly four fifths are singletons. This clone was observed a handful of times. The antigen is unknown. The specimen sequenced was CD4+ T cells from blood buffy coats. This TCR was recovered from a human donor in good health. J is TRBJ1-1 and V is TRBV2; D may be TRBD1 (5 bases). As DNA, the CDR3 is TGTGCCACCCGGGACGGTAACACTGAAGCTTTCTTT. Translated: CATRDGNTEAFF.